This T cell receptor beta chain was profiled in a study of human T cells and chemical hapten exposure. V was shortened by 6 bases and J by 5 bases, with 17 bases between the two germline ends. The CDR3 covers 14 residues. Germline V gene data show CDR1 as SQVTM and CDR2 as ANQGSEA. This clonotype was counted ten times or more. MiXCR was run by TCRdb on the 5' RACE reads, yielding one entry per CDR3 protein. The table includes some 150,000 distinct CDR3 sequences, approximately 4% detected once. Unfractionated whole blood was the source of the extracted total RNA. The receptor's source is a female donor in good health. The genes are TRBV29-1 and TRBJ2-1, with D possibly matching TRBD1 (8 bases). The CDR3 nucleotides are TGCAGCGTCTCAGGACAGGGACTAAACAATGAGCAGTTCTTC. This codes for CSVSGQGLNNEQFF.